These 12 T cell receptor beta chains originate from one sample sequenced in a study of blood T cell repertoires in COVID-19. Here immunoSEQ multiplex PCR was the method, and the copy in TCRdb shows in-frame clones only, minus some. This sample has about 140,000 clones, with roughly 84% found just once. Sequenced material: peripheral blood. The receptor source for this set is a woman aged 55-70 years with acute or convalescent COVID-19.

This sequence joins TRBV30 and TRBJ2-2, with a weak D call TRBD1 (5 bases). In germline, CDR1 is GTSNPN, CDR2 SVGIG (reference sequence). V was shortened by 1 base and J by 5 bases, with 8 bases between the two germline ends. CDR3 length: 13 amino acids. The chain's CDR3 is CAWSEGRTGELFF. CDR3 bases: TGTGCCTGGAGTGAGGGGCGGACCGGGGAGCTGTTTTTT. The full variable domain, with the rest looked up from reference TRBV30 and TRBJ2-2, is SQTIHQWPATLVQPVGSPLSLECTVEGTSNPNLYWYRQAAGRGLQLLFYSVGIGQISSEVPQNLSASRPQDRQFILSSKKLLLSDSGFYLCAWSEGRTGELFFGEGSRLTVL.

This chain links TRBV6-9 with TRBJ1-5; weak D call: TRBD1 (5 bases). Germline CDR1 reads MNHGY; CDR2 reads SVAAGI. Trimming left V 4 bases short and J 4 bases short, with 14 bases between. CDR3 length equals 15 residues. The CDR3 region has the DNA TGTGCCAGCAGTTTAGAGAAGGGGCAGAATCAGCCCCAGCATTTT. It translates to CASSLEKGQNQPQHF.

The V and J genes are TRBV27 and TRBJ1-2, with TRBD1 matching 7 bases. V gave up 6 bases and J gave up 7 bases; unmatched junction bases: 8. Germline CDR1 MNHEY, CDR2 SMNVEV (reference sequence). There are 13 residues in the CDR3. The CDR3 here is CASRSGGVSGYTF. In DNA form, the CDR3 reads TGTGCCAGCAGATCAGGGGGAGTATCTGGCTACACCTTC.

This clone has only one observation. J is TRBJ1-2 and V is TRBV2; D is undetermined. Deletions cut 9 bases from V and 4 bases from J, with 15 bases between. Germline V CDR1 and CDR2: SNHLY, FYNNEI. The CDR3 extends over 13 amino acids. The CDR3 here is CARGRLQSYGYTF. DNA for the CDR3: TGTGCCAGAGGGAGGCTACAGAGCTATGGCTACACCTTC. Complete variable domain (other parts from reference TRBV2 and TRBJ1-2): EPEVTQTPSHQVTQMGQEVILRCVPISNHLYFYWYRQILGQKVEFLVSFYNNEISEKSEIFDDQFSVERPDGSNFTLKIRSTKLEDSAMYFCARGRLQSYGYTFGSGTRLTVV.

The rearrangement links TRBV28 to TRBJ2-7; 7 positions agree with TRBD1. The CDR3 spans 15 residues. With 4 bases clipped from V and 0 bases from J, the junction kept 6 bases outside the gene matches. CDR1 and CDR2 from the germline V gene are MDHEN and SYDVKM. The CDR3: CASSSRDSSSYEQYF. CDR3 DNA sequence: TGTGCCAGCAGTTCTCGGGACAGCAGCTCCTACGAGCAGTACTTC.

The chain is built from TRBV10-3 and TRBJ1-5; weak D call: TRBD1 (6 bases). The CDR3 is 15 amino acids. V was clipped by 4 bases and J by 2 bases, with 12 bases between them. Germline V CDR1 and CDR2: ENHRY, SYGVKD. The DNA of the CDR3 is TGTGCCATCAGTGCGGGGGGCGCGGGCAATCAGCCCCAGCATTTT. This encodes CAISAGGAGNQPQHF.

The chain uses TRBV5-1 and TRBJ2-1; 11 nucleotides line up with TRBD2. Germline V gene sequence: CDR1 SGHRS, CDR2 YFSETQ. The junction had 7 bases not matched to a gene; V was cut back by 1 base and J by 10 bases. The CDR3 contains 15 residues. In nucleotides, the CDR3 is TGCGCCAGCAGCTTGTCCCTAGCGGGAGGTAAGGAGCAGTTCTTC. Its protein product is CASSLSLAGGKEQFF.

This clone has a handful of counts. V and J are TRBV5-1 and TRBJ1-2; TRBD1 matches at 7 bases. CDR1 and CDR2 from the germline V gene are SGHRS and YFSETQ. The ends lost 0 bases at V and 5 bases at J; junction bases unmatched: 4. The CDR3 extends over 14 amino acids. CDR3 sequence (DNA): TGCGCCAGCAGCTTGGGGGGGACAGATTATGGCTACACCTTC. Amino acids: CASSLGGTDYGYTF. Together with reference TRBV5-1 and TRBJ1-2, the CDR3 gives the full variable domain: KAGVTQTPRYLIKTRGQQVTLSCSPISGHRSVSWYQQTPGQGLQFLFEYFSETQRNKGNFPGRFSGRQFSNSRSEMNVSTLELGDSALYLCASSLGGTDYGYTFGSGTRLTVV.

With respect to this clone: Its ends do not fully match the called genes, so a read error is possible. This chain's CDR3 is CASSVSPGGPNTGELFF. The CDR3 bases are TGTGCCAGCAGCGTTTCGCCGGGAGGGCCCAACACAGGGGAGCTGTTTTTT. The rearrangement joins TRBV9 to TRBJ2-2; TRBD2 agrees at 8 bases. The germline CDR1 and CDR2 sequences are SGDLS and YYNGEE. This CDR3 has 17 amino acids.

CDR3 residues: CASSTGVYNEQFF. In DNA form, the CDR3 reads TGTGCCAGCAGCACCGGGGTTTACAATGAGCAGTTCTTC. The chain uses TRBV7-3 and TRBJ2-1, with a weak D call TRBD2 (5 bases). Trimming pared 5 bases from V and 4 bases from J, leaving 9 bases between. Germline-derived CDR1 and CDR2 are SGHTA and FQGTGA. This CDR3 region has 13 residues. The full variable domain, with the rest looked up from reference TRBV7-3 and TRBJ2-1, is GAGVSQTPSNKVTEKGKYVELRCDPISGHTALYWYRQSLGQGPEFLIYFQGTGAADDSGLPNDRFFAVRPEGSVSTLKIQRTERGDSAVYLCASSTGVYNEQFFGPGTRLTVL.

The rearrangement joins TRBV27 to TRBJ2-5; 14 bases align to TRBD2. The CDR3 is 16 residues long. The V gene's germline CDR1 is MNHEY and CDR2 SMNVEV (reference sequence). Germline trimming cut 6 bases from V and 5 bases from J; bases unmatched to any gene: 8. The CDR3 reads CASSPAGTSGSETQYF. For the CDR3, the DNA is TGTGCCAGCAGCCCAGCCGGGACTAGCGGGAGTGAGACCCAGTACTTC.

This sequence joins TRBV7-9 and TRBJ2-7; 7 positions agree with TRBD1. This CDR3 is built from 13 residues. The ends lost 10 bases at V and 1 base at J; junction bases unmatched: 7. CDR1 is SEHNR, CDR2 FQNEAQ, per germline (reference sequence). CDR3 bases: TGTGCCACCCGACAGGGTCGGTCCTACGAGCAGTACTTC. Its translation: CATRQGRSYEQYF.